A selection of T cell receptor beta chains follows, all from one sample in a study of beta chain features in type 1 diabetes. Repertoires were generated with immunoSEQ multiplex PCR, while TCRdb's copy carries only in-frame clones and drops some. The sample lists some 250,000 clones, about 15% occurring once. The source material was naive CD4+ T cells from blood. The receptor source for this set is a man aged 25-45 years with type 1 diabetes. The CDR3 runs from the conserved cysteine through the conserved F or W. The D gene is left open where the match is weak. Size is omitted from some rows. Given values are once, few, many or a class for expanded clones.

v_gene	j_gene	d_gene	abundance	CDR3nt	CDR3aa
TRBV19	TRBJ1-1	NA	few	TGTGCCAGTAAGGAGACAGCTATAATGAACACTGAAGCTTTCTTT	CASKETAIMNTEAFF
TRBV15	TRBJ2-1	NA	NA	TGTGCCACCAGCAGAGACCGGACAGTCGATGAGCAGTTCTTC	CATSRDRTVDEQFF
TRBV5-4	TRBJ2-1	TRBD2	few	TGTGCCAGCAGCTCCCCTAGCGGCTCCTACAATGAGCAGTTCTTC	CASSSPSGSYNEQFF
TRBV19	TRBJ1-1	TRBD1	NA	TGTGCCAGTAGTAGCCGGGACAGGGGGACCCCGGGCACTGAAGCTTTCTTT	CASSSRDRGTPGTEAFF
TRBV6-1	TRBJ2-5	TRBD2	NA	TGTGCCAGCAGTGAAGTTGGGCGGGGGGCCTCCGAAGAGACCCAGTACTTC	CASSEVGRGASEETQYF
TRBV27	TRBJ2-3	TRBD1	NA	TGTGCCAGCAGTATAACTCGTCGGGACAGGGATGTTGCGGATACGCAGTATTTT	CASSITRRDRDVADTQYF
TRBV14	TRBJ2-5	TRBD2	NA	TGTGCCAGCAGCCCGGGACTAGCGGAACAAGAGACCCAGTACTTC	CASSPGLAEQETQYF
TRBV7-2	TRBJ2-7	NA	few	TGTGCCAGCAGCCTGATGAGGGACGAGCAGTACTTC	CASSLMRDEQYF
TRBV6-5	TRBJ2-2	TRBD1	few	TGTGCCAGCAGTTACTCCGGGACAGGGGCCACCGGGGAGCTGTTTTTT	CASSYSGTGATGELFF
TRBV4-1	TRBJ1-2	NA	NA	TGCGCCAGCAGCCATTTGGGGACACCCCGGGGCTACACCTTC	CASSHLGTPRGYTF
TRBV6-5	TRBJ1-1	TRBD1	NA	TGTGCCAGCAGTTACCGGGGACAGCTGAACACTGAAGCTTTCTTT	CASSYRGQLNTEAFF
TRBV11-2	TRBJ1-1	TRBD1	few	TGTGCCAGCAGCCAACAGGGGGCCACTGAAGCTTTCTTT	CASSQQGATEAFF
TRBV29-1	TRBJ2-1	TRBD1	few	TGCAGCGGGTGGCCGGGACAGGGCTCCTACAATGAGCAGTTCTTC	CSGWPGQGSYNEQFF
TRBV29-1	TRBJ2-3	TRBD2	few	TGCAGCGTTGAAGTTCTAGCGGACAACACAGATACGCAGTATTTT	CSVEVLADNTDTQYF
TRBV14	TRBJ2-5	TRBD1	NA	TGTGCCAGCAGCCTCCTAAGGGGGCATCCGGAGACCCAGTACTTC	CASSLLRGHPETQYF
TRBV29-1	TRBJ2-7	NA	NA	TGCAGCGTTGCCCGAGGGTCGGGGGAGCAGTACTTC	CSVARGSGEQYF
TRBV5-6	TRBJ2-7	NA	NA	TGTGCCAGCACTTTAGCGGAGCCACGGTACGAGCAGTACTTC	CASTLAEPRYEQYF
TRBV6-5	TRBJ1-1	NA	NA	TGTGCCAGCAGTAGGGACAATAACGCTGAAGCTTTCTTT	CASSRDNNAEAFF
TRBV5-4	TRBJ2-5	NA	few	TGTGCCTCATCACGGGATTACCAAGAGACCCAGTACTTC	CASSRDYQETQYF
TRBV4-2	TRBJ1-2	TRBD1	NA	TGTGCCAGCAGCCAAGATTGGACAGGGGGCGTCTATGGCTACACCTTC	CASSQDWTGGVYGYTF
TRBV27	TRBJ1-5	NA	NA	TGTGCCAGCAGTCTCATAGGGGGGGGACGGGGAATAAATCAGCCCCAGCATTTT	CASSLIGGGRGINQPQHF
TRBV7-9	TRBJ2-5	NA	few	TGTGCCAGCAGCCTCAGGACACTTCAAGAGACCCAGTACTTC	CASSLRTLQETQYF
TRBV30	TRBJ1-2	NA	NA	TGTGCCTGGAGTGAGGACAGAGATGGCTACACCTTC	CAWSEDRDGYTF
TRBV7-2	TRBJ2-5	NA	NA	TGTGCCAGCAGCTTAGCAACAGGGCAAGGGGAGACCCAGTACTTC	CASSLATGQGETQYF
TRBV4-1	TRBJ2-5	NA	NA	TGCGCCAGCAGCCAAGCGAACGGGTACCAAGAGACCCAGTACTTC	CASSQANGYQETQYF
TRBV2	TRBJ1-5	NA	NA	TGTGCCAGCAGGGACGGGGTCCCGGGGGAGCCCCAGCATTTT	CASRDGVPGEPQHF
TRBV5-1	TRBJ1-1	NA	NA	TGCGCCAGCAAGGCGGGGGTGGGGAACACTGAAGCTTTCTTT	CASKAGVGNTEAFF